The sequence of this TCR beta chain was determined in a study of breast tumors, draining lymph nodes, adjacent tissues. Many counts were recorded for this clonotype. Its specificity is unknown. Breast cancer patients provided tissue from their axillary draining lymph nodes. TCRdb reanalysed the multiplex PCR reads using MiXCR and keeps one entry per CDR3 protein. The sample has around 140,000 distinct CDR3 sequences, around a third seen once; the top ten hold about 2.3%. Findings and caveats of the study: Compared with lymph nodes, tumors were less diverse; compared with nontumor tissue, more.

The sequencing sample was made of axillary lymph node tissue. The TCR originated in a female donor with breast cancer. Some clones in this sample may be carry-over from other donors' samples.

The CDR3 sequence: CATSVLTTGEEGLFF. The CDR3 bases are TGTGCCACCAGTGTACTGACGACAGGGGAGGAAGGACTGTTTTTT. The chain has TRBV24-1 and TRBJ1-4; 8 bases fit TRBD1. Germline CDR1 is KGHDR and CDR2 is SFDVKD. There are 15 residues in the CDR3. J gave up 13 bases and V 5 bases, and 14 bases lay outside the gene matches.